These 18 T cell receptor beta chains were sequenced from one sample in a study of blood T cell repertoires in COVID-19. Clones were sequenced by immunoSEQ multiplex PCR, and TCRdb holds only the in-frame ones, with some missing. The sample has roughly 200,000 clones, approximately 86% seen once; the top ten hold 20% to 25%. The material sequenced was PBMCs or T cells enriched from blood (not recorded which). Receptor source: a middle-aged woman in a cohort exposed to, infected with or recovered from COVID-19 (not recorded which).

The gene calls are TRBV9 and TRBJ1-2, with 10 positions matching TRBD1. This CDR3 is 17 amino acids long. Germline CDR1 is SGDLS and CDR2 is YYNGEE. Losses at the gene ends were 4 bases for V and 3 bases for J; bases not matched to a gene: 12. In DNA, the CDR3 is TGTGCCAGCAGCTCCCCCCGGGACAGGGGTTCTGACTATGGCTACACCTTC. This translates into CASSSPRDRGSDYGYTF.

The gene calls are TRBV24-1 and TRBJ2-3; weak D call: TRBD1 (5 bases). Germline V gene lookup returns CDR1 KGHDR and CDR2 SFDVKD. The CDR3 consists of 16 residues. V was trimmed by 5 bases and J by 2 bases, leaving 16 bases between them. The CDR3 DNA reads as TGTGCCACCAGTGCCCTTGGGGCAGGGCCCACAGATACGCAGTATTTT. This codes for CATSALGAGPTDTQYF.

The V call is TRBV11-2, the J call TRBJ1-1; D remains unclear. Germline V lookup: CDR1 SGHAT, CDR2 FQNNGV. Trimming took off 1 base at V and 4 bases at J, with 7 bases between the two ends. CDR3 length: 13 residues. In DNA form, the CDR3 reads TGTGCCAGCAGCTTAGGGAGGTTCACTGAAGCTTTCTTT. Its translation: CASSLGRFTEAFF.

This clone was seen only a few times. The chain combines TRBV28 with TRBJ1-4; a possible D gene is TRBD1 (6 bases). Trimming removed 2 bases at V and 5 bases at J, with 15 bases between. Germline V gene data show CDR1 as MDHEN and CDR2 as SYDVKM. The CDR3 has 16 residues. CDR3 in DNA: TGTGCCAGCAGTTTAACCCCAAGGGGGATGAATGAAAAACTGTTTTTT. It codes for CASSLTPRGMNEKLFF.

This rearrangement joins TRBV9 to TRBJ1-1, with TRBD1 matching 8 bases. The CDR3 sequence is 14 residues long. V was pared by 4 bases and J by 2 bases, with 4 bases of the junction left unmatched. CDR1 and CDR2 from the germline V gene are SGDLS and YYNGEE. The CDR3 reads CASSSTGANTEAFF. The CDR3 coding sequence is TGTGCCAGCAGCTCGACAGGGGCTAACACTGAAGCTTTCTTT.

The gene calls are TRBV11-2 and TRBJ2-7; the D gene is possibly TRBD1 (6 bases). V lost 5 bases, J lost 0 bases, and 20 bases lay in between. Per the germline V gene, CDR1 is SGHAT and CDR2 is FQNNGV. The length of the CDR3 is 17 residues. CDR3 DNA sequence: TGTGCCAGCAGCCCTTTATGGACAGCCCTGAGCTCCTACGAGCAGTACTTC. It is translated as CASSPLWTALSSYEQYF. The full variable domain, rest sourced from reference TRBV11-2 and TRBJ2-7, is EAGVAQSPRYKIIEKRQSVAFWCNPISGHATLYWYQQILGQGPKLLIQFQNNGVVDDSQLPKDRFSAERLKGVDSTLKIQPAKLEDSAVYLCASSPLWTALSSYEQYFGPGTRLTVT.

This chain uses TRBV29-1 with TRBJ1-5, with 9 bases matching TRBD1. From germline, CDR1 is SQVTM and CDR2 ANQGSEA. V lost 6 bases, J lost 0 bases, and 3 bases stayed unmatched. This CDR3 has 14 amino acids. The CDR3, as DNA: TGCAGCGTACCGGGACAGGGTAGCAATCAGCCCCAGCATTTT. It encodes CSVPGQGSNQPQHF.

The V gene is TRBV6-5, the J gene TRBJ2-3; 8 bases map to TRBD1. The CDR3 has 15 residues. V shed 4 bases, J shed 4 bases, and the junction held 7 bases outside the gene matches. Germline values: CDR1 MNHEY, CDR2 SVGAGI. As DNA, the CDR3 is TGTGCCAGCAGTTTCGGGACAGGCGTAGCAGATACGCAGTATTTT. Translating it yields CASSFGTGVADTQYF.

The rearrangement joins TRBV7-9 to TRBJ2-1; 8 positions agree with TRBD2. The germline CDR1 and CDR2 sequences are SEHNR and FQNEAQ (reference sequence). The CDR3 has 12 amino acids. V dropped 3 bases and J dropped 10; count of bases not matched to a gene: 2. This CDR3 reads CASSLGGREQFF. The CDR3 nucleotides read TGTGCCAGCAGCTTGGGCGGGAGGGAGCAGTTCTTC.

CDR3 nucleotide sequence: TGTGCCAGCAGTTTCCTCGGGGGGCTTGGAAACACCATATATTTT. Translation gives CASSFLGGLGNTIYF. The chain has TRBV28 and TRBJ1-3, with D perhaps TRBD1 (6 bases). V was clipped by 3 bases and J by 3 bases, with 12 bases between them. The CDR3 totals 15 residues. Germline-derived CDR1 and CDR2 are MDHEN and SYDVKM.

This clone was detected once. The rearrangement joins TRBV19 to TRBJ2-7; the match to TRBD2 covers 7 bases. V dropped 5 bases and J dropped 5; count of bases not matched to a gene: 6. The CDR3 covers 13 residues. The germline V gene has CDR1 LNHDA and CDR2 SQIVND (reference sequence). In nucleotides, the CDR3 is TGTGCCAGTAGTCCCGGCGGGGGTAACGAGCAGTACTTC. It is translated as CASSPGGGNEQYF. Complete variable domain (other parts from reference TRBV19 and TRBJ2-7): DGGITQSPKYLFRKEGQNVTLSCEQNLNHDAMYWYRQDPGQGLRLIYYSQIVNDFQKGDIAEGYSVSREKKESFPLTVTSAQKNPTAFYLCASSPGGGNEQYFGPGTRLTVT.

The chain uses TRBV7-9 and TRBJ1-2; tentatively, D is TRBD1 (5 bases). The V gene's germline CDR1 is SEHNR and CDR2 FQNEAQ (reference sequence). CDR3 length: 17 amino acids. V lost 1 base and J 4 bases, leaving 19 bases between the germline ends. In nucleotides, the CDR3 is TGTGCCAGCAGCTTAGGATCTAACCGGGTGGGGGGCTATGGCTACACCTTC. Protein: CASSLGSNRVGGYGYTF.

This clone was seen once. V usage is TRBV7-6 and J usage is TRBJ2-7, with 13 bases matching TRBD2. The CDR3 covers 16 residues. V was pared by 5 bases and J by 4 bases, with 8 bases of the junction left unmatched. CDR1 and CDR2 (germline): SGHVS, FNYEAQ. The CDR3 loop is CASSGGTSGTGYEQYF. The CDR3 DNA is TGTGCCAGCAGCGGTGGGACTAGCGGGACCGGATACGAGCAGTACTTC.

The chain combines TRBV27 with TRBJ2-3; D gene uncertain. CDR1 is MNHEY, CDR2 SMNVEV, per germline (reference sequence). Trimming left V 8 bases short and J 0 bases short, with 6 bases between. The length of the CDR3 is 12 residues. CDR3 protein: CASGTSTDTQYF. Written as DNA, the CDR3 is TGTGCCAGCGGTACTAGCACAGATACGCAGTATTTT.

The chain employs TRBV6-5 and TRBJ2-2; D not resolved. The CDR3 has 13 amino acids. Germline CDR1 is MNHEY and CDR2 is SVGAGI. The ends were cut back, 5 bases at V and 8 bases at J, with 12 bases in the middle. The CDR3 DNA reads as TGTGCCAGCAGTAGCGAGCTGGCGGGGGAGCTGTTTTTT. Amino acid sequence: CASSSELAGELFF.

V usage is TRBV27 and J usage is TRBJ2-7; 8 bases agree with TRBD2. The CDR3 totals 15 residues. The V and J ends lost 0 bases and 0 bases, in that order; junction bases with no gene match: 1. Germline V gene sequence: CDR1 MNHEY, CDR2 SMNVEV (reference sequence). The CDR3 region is CASSLSSGSSYEQYF. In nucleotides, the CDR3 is TGTGCCAGCAGTTTATCGAGCGGGAGCTCCTACGAGCAGTACTTC.

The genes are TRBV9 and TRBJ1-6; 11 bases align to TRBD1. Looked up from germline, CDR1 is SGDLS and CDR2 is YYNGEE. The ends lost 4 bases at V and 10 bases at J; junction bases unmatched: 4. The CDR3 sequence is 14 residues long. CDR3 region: CASSPGTGGSPLHF. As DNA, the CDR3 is TGTGCCAGCAGCCCGGGGACAGGGGGATCACCCCTCCACTTT. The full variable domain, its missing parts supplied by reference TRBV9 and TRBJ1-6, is DSGVTQTPKHLITATGQRVTLRCSPRSGDLSVYWYQQSLDQGLQFLIQYYNGEERAKGNILERFSAQQFPDLHSELNLSSLELGDSALYFCASSPGTGGSPLHFGNGTRLTVT.

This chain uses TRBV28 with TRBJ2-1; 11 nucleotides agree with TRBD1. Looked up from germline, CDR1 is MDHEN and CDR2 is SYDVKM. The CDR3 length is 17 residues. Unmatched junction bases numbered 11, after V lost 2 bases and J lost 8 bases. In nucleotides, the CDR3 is TGTGCCAGCAGTTTAAATCTAGGGGGACAGGGGGGGCATGAGCAGTTCTTC. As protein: CASSLNLGGQGGHEQFF.